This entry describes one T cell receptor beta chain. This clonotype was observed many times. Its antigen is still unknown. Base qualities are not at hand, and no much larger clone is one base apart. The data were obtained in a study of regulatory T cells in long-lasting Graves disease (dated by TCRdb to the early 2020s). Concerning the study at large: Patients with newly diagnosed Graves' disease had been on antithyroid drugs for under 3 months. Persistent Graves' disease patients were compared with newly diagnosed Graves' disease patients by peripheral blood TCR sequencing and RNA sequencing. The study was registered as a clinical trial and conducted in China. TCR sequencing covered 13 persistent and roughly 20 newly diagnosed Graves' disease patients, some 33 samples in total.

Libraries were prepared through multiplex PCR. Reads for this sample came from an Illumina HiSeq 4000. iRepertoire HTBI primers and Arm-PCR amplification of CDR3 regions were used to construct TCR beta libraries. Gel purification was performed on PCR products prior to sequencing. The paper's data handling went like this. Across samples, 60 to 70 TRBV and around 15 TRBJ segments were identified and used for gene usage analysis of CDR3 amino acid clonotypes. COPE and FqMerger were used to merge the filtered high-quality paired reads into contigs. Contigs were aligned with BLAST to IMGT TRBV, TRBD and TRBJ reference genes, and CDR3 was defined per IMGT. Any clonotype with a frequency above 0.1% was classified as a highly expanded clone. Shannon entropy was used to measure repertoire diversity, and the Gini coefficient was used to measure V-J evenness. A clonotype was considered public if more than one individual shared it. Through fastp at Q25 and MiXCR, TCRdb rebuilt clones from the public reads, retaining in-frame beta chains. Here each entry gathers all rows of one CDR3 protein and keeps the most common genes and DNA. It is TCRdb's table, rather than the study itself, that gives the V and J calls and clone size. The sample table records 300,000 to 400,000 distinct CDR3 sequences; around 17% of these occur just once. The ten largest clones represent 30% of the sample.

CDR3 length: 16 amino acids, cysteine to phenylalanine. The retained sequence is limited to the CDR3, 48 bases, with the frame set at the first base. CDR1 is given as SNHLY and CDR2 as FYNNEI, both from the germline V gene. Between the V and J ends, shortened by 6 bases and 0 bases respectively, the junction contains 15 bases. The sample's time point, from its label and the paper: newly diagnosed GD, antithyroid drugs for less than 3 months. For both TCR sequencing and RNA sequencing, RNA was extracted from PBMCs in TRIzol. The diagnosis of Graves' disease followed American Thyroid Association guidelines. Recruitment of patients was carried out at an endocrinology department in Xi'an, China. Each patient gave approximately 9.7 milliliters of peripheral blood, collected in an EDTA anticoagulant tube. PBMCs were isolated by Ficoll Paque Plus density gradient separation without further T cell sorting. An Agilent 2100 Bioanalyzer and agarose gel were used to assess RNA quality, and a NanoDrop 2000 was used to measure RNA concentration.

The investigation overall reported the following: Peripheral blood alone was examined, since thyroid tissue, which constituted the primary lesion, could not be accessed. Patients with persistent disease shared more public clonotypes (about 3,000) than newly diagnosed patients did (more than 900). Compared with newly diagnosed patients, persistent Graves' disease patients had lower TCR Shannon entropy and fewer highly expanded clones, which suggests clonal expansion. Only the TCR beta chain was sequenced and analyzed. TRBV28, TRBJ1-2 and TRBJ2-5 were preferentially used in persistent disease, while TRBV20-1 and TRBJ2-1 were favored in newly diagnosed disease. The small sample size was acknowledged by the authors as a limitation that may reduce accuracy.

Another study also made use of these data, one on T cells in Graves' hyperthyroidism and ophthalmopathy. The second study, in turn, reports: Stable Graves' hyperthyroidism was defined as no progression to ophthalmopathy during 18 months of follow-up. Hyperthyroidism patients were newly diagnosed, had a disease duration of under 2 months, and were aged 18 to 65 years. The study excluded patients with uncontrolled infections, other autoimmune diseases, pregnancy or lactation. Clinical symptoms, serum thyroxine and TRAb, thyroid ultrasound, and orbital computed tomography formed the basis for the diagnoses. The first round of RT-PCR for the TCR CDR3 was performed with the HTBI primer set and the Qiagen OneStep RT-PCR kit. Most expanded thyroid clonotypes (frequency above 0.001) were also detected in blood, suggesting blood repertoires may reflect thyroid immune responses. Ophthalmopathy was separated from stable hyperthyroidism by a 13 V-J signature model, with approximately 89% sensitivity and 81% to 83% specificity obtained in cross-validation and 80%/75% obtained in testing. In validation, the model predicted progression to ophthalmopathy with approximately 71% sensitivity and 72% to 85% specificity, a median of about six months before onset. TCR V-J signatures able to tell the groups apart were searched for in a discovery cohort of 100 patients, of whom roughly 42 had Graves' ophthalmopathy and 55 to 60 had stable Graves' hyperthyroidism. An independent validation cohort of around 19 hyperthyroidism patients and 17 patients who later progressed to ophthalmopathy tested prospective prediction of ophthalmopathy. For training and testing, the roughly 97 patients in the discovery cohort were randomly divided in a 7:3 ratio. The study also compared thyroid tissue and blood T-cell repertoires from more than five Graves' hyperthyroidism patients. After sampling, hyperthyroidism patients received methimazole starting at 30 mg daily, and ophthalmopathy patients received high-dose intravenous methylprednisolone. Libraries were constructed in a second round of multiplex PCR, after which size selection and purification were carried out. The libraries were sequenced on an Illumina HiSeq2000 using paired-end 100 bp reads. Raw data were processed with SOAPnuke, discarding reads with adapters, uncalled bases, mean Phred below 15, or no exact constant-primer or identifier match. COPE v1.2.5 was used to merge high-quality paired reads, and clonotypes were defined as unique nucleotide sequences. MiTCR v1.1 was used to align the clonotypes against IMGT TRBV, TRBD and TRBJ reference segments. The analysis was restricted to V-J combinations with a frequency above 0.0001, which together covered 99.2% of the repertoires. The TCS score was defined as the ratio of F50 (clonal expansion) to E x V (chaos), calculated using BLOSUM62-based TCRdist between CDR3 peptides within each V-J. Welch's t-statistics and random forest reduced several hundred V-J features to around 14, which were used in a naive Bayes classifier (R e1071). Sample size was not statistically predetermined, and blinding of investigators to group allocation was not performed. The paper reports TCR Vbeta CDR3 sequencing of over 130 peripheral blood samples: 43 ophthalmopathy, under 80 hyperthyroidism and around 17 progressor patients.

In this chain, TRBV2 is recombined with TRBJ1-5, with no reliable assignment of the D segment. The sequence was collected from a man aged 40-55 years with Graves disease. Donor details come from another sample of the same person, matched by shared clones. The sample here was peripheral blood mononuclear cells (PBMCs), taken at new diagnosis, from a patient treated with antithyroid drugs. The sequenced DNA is TGTGCCAGCAGCCCGGTCTCGGGAAATAGCAATCAGCCCCAGCATTTT. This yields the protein CASSPVSGNSNQPQHF. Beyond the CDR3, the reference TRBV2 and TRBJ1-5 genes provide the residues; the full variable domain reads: EPEVTQTPSHQVTQMGQEVILRCVPISNHLYFYWYRQILGQKVEFLVSFYNNEISEKSEIFDDQFSVERPDGSNFTLKIRSTKLEDSAMYFCASSPVSGNSNQPQHFGDGTRLSIL.